The following is a T cell receptor beta chain sequence with its context. The data were taken from a study of blood T cell repertoires in COVID-19. Study context: T cells, B-cell-depleted T cells, or PBMCs provided the cDNA or gDNA that served as material.

Only in-frame clones appear in the TCRdb table, and some are missing; sequencing was by immunoSEQ multiplex PCR. The repertoire includes roughly 300,000 clones, over 75% of them detected once, and 8.5% to 12% sits in the top ten. The CDR3 has 13 amino acids. Individuals aged roughly 18 to 95 years were recruited from about two dozen US areas. Recovered Cohort 3 donors showed two negative PCRs, clearance, or symptom resolution. This receptor was identified in a woman aged 18-35 years who had recovered from COVID-19. The chain joins TRBV21-1 to TRBJ1-1. TRBV21-1 is an annotated pseudogene. The sequencing input was PBMCs or T cells enriched from blood (not recorded which). In DNA, the CDR3 is TGTGCCAGCAGCAAAGTTAGAGGTACTGAAGCTTTCTTT. It specifies CASSKVRGTEAFF.